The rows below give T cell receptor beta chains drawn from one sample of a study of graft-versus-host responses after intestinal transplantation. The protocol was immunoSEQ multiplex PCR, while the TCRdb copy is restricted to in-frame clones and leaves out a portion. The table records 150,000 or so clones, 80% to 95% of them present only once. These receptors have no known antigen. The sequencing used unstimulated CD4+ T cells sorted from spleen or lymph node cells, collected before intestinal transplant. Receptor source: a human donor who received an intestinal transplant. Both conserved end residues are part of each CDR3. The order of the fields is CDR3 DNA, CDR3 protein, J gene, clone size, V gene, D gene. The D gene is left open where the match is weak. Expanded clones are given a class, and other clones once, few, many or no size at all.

TGTGCCAGCAGCGGCCCGCTTTTGTCCCCAGGCTACAATGAGCAGTTCTTC CASSGPLLSPGYNEQFF TRBJ2-1 . TRBV7-6 .
TGTGCCAGCAGTGTCGGGACTAGCGGGAGGCTCTCCTACGAGCAGTACTTC CASSVGTSGRLSYEQYF TRBJ2-7 . TRBV6-1 TRBD2
TGCGCCAGCAGCCAAGATCGCAGGACAGAGGGGACCCAGTACTTC CASSQDRRTEGTQYF TRBJ2-5 . TRBV4-1 .
TGTGCCAGCCGACTAGCGGGAGTCACAGATACGCAGTATTTT CASRLAGVTDTQYF TRBJ2-3 . TRBV2 TRBD2
TGCGCCAGCAGCGGGGGACAGGGCTATGAAAAACTGTTTTTT CASSGGQGYEKLFF TRBJ1-4 . TRBV5-1 TRBD1
TGTGCCAGCAGCCTTACTCCAGGGGGCCTAAACGAGCAGTACTTC CASSLTPGGLNEQYF TRBJ2-7 . TRBV11-2 TRBD1
TGTGCCAGCAGCGACCGTAGAGGGACCACCGGGGAGCTGTTTTTT CASSDRRGTTGELFF TRBJ2-2 . TRBV7-9 .
TGTGCCAGCAGCGCCCGGGAGGGCCGGAATGAGCAGTTCTTC CASSAREGRNEQFF TRBJ2-1 . TRBV9 TRBD2
TGTGCCAGCAGCCCGCGGGACAGCCCTGCCAATGAGCAGTTCTTC CASSPRDSPANEQFF TRBJ2-1 . TRBV6-5 .
TGTGCCAGCAGCTTAGGGACCGATACCTTCTCCTACGAGCAGTACTTC CASSLGTDTFSYEQYF TRBJ2-7 . TRBV7-9 .
TGTGCCAGCAGACAGAGGATGCAGTCCTACAATGAGCAGTTCTTC CASRQRMQSYNEQFF TRBJ2-1 . TRBV28 .
TGCGCCAGCAGCCAAGACCCAGGGGCCTCATGGACCCAGTACTTC CASSQDPGASWTQYF TRBJ2-5 . TRBV4-3 .
TGTGCCAGCAGCCTCAGCCCCGGGACTAGCGGGATCCATGAGCAGTTCTTC CASSLSPGTSGIHEQFF TRBJ2-1 . TRBV6-4 TRBD2
TGTGCCAGTAGTCCCGACACCTCAGATGACTACACCTTC CASSPDTSDDYTF TRBJ1-2 once TRBV19 .
TGTGCCAGCAGCCTCTGCGTCCTGCCAAACAATGAGCAGTTCTTC CASSLCVLPNNEQFF TRBJ2-1 . TRBV21-1 .
TGTGCCAGCTCTCGAACCGGGACAAACAATGAGCAGTTCTTC CASSRTGTNNEQFF TRBJ2-1 . TRBV18 .
TGTGCCAGCAGTACCGGACAATACTCCTACGAGCAGTACTTC CASSTGQYSYEQYF TRBJ2-7 . TRBV6-1 .
TGCGCCAGCAGCCAAGATGACCGGAGGGAGCAGTTCTTC CASSQDDRREQFF TRBJ2-1 . TRBV4-3 .